This T cell receptor beta chain stems from a study of T-cell reconstitution after alpha-beta-depleted transplantation in children. The CDR3 length is 17 residues. From germline, CDR1 is SEHNR and CDR2 FQNEAQ (reference sequence). Trimming removed 3 bases from V and 0 bases from J; junction bases left unmatched: 6. General observations from the study: There were reportedly several hundred expanded graft clones from which alpha-beta T cells came about two months after transplant. After transplant, high TCRbeta diversity at day 60 in some patients arose from surviving recipient T cells and thymic progenitors.

Unique molecular identifiers were incorporated when the TCRbeta library was constructed. MiXCR, applied by TCRdb to the PCR reads, yields one record per CDR3 protein. Among about 290,000 distinct CDR3 sequences, 10% were seen once, and the ten largest hold over 6%. To note about this clonotype: Its antigen remains unknown.

This TCR derives from a boy under two years old with acute myeloid leukemia, due to receive a stem cell transplant. The rearrangement joins TRBV7-9 to TRBJ1-3; TRBD1 aligns across 9 bases. The input for sequencing was PBMCs, taken before TCRalphabeta/CD19-depleted stem cell transplant. CDR3 in DNA: TGTGCCAGCAGCTTCCGGGACAGGGAAAGCTCTGGAAACACCATATATTTT. This sequence encodes CASSFRDRESSGNTIYF.